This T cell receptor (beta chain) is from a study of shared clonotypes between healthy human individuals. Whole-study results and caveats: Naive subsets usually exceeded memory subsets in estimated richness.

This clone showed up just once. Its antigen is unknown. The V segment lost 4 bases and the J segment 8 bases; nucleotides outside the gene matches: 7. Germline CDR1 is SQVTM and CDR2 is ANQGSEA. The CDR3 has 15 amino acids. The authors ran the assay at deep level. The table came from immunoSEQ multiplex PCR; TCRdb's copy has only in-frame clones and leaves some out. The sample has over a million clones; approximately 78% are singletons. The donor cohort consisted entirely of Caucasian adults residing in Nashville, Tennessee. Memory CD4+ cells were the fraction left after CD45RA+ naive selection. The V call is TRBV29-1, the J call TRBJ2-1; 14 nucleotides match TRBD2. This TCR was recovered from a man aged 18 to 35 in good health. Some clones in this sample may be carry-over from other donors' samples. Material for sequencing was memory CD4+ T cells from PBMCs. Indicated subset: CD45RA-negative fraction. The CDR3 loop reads CSVGGLAGAEDEQFF. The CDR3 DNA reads TGCAGCGTTGGGGGACTAGCGGGAGCGGAGGATGAGCAGTTCTTC.